The entry that follows covers one T cell receptor (beta chain) sequence. The CDR3 totals 12 residues. Deletions cut 4 bases from V and 9 bases from J, with 13 bases between. CDR1 SGHRS and CDR2 YFSETQ come from the germline V gene. Sequencing used immunoSEQ multiplex PCR; TCRdb keeps in-frame clones, though not all of them. In the table there are some 120,000 clones, roughly 92% of which are singletons. The sample comes from a study of OX40 agonist ivuxolimab in advanced cancers. Study summary: Six ivuxolimab dose levels, 0.01 to 10 mg/kg, were given intravenously every 2 weeks.

The origin of this receptor is an adult with an advanced solid tumor such as melanoma, head and neck, liver or kidney cancer. The material sequenced was CD4+ or CD8+ T cells sorted from blood, taken in a trial of the OX40 agonist ivuxolimab. The V and J genes are TRBV5-1 and TRBJ1-1, with a tentative D call TRBD1 (6 bases). This CDR3 reads CASSKRQDQAFF. As DNA, the CDR3 is TGCGCCAGCAGCAAGAGACAGGATCAAGCTTTCTTT.